This T cell receptor (beta chain) comes out of a study of cytotoxic CD8 clonotypes in ibrutinib-treated CLL. Sequencing was performed with immunoSEQ multiplex PCR; in TCRdb, only in-frame clones are kept and a portion is missing. The repertoire holds approximately 200,000 clones, with over 60% as singletons. The CDR3 spans 17 residues. Looked up from germline, CDR1 is MGHRA and CDR2 is YSYEKL. Trimming cost V 0 bases and J 4 bases; bases outside gene matches: 5. The rearrangement uses TRBV4-1 and TRBJ1-5; the match to TRBD1 covers 11 bases. The material was PBMCs, obtained after 24 months of ibrutinib treatment. This clonotype was obtained from a human donor with chronic lymphocytic leukemia. The CDR3 DNA follows: TGCGCCAGCAGCCAAGAATGGGACAGGGGGACTAATCAGCCCCAGCATTTT. This gives the protein CASSQEWDRGTNQPQHF.